The T cell receptor beta chain described here comes from a study of cytomegalovirus exposure and HLA in healthy donors. Study information: In an earlier analysis, 90 million to 120 million unique TCR beta sequences were found from some 200 million T cells. Points from the study as a whole: The authors listed 180 or so TCR beta chains as cytomegalovirus-associated. TCR beta sequences reportedly predicted the HLA-A and HLA-B alleles of most subjects accurately. Upon later analysis, TCR association rates were observed to vary by HLA locus, being highest for DRB1 and lowest for HLA-C.

Germline V gene data show CDR1 as SGHRS and CDR2 as YFSETQ. Trimming removed 2 bases from V and 6 bases from J, with 20 bases in between. The CDR3 loop spans 16 amino acids. PCR primers comprised 60 Vbeta and 13 Jbeta primers. Profiled with immunoSEQ multiplex PCR; TCRdb holds only in-frame clones, not every one. The sample holds about 120,000 clones, around 72% seen once. This clone was counted between two and nine times. Antigen specificity is unknown. The V gene is TRBV5-1, the J gene TRBJ1-2, with D perhaps matching TRBD1 (6 bases). Material for sequencing was PBMCs. The source is a man aged 30 to 45 in good health and CMV-seronegative. As DNA, the CDR3 is TGCGCCAGCAGCTTTGGGGGACAAACTGACCCGAATGGCTACACCTTC. It yields the protein CASSFGGQTDPNGYTF. Full variable domain (rest looked up from reference TRBV5-1 and TRBJ1-2): KAGVTQTPRYLIKTRGQQVTLSCSPISGHRSVSWYQQTPGQGLQFLFEYFSETQRNKGNFPGRFSGRQFSNSRSEMNVSTLELGDSALYLCASSFGGQTDPNGYTFGSGTRLTVV.